A selection of T cell receptor beta chains follows, all from one sample in a study of blood T cells in healthy people across ages. TCRdb re-called the 5' RACE reads with MiXCR, one entry per CDR3 protein. The sample carries 650,000 to 700,000 distinct CDR3 sequences, 52% recorded once. Sequencing was done on a sample of blood. All receptors come from a woman aged 80 or over in good health. CDR3s include the opening cysteine and the closing phenylalanine or tryptophan. D genes are given only for firm matches. Where a row states a size, it is once, few, many or the class of an expanded clone; other rows omit it.

d_call	v_call	cdr3_length	clone_size	j_call	cdr3_aa	cdr3_nt
NA	TRBV25-1	14	NA	TRBJ1-2	CASSDVRGSYGYTF	TGTGCCAGCAGTGACGTTCGGGGCTCCTATGGCTACACCTTC
TRBD2	TRBV7-2	15	few	TRBJ2-5	CASSSAGIRGETQYF	TGTGCCAGCAGCTCAGCGGGGATCCGGGGAGAGACCCAGTACTTC
TRBD1	TRBV2	15	few	TRBJ2-1	CASSERDRLYNEQFF	TGTGCCAGCAGTGAGAGGGACAGGCTCTACAATGAGCAGTTCTTC
TRBD1	TRBV18	15	few	TRBJ1-6	CASSPDRGKGSPLHF	TGTGCCAGCTCACCAGACAGGGGTAAAGGTTCACCCCTCCACTTT
NA	TRBV7-3	15	many	TRBJ2-7	CASSLGHGTVYEQYF	TGTGCCAGCAGCTTAGGTCACGGTACGGTCTACGAGCAGTACTTC
NA	TRBV19	15	NA	TRBJ2-1	CASSSGWSSYNEQFF	TGTGCCAGTAGTAGTGGGTGGAGCTCCTACAATGAGCAGTTCTTC
TRBD2	TRBV29-1	15	few	TRBJ2-3	CSADTLAAPGRAQYF	TGCAGCGCCGATACTCTAGCGGCCCCAGGTCGCGCGCAGTATTTT
NA	TRBV6-6	14	many	TRBJ1-5	CASSLPSSNQPQHF	TGTGCCAGCAGCTTACCCAGTAGCAATCAGCCCCAGCATTTT
NA	TRBV3-1	15	many	TRBJ2-1	CASSRVGGPYNEQFF	TGTGCCAGCAGCCGAGTCGGGGGGCCCTACAATGAGCAGTTCTTC
NA	TRBV29-1	14	NA	TRBJ2-7	CSVVQRYAYNEQYF	TGCAGCGTGGTACAGCGTTATGCGTACAATGAGCAGTACTTC
TRBD2	TRBV12-3/TRBV12-4	15	many	TRBJ2-1	CASRRSLAGEHEQFF	TGTGCCAGCAGGCGCTCACTAGCGGGAGAACATGAGCAGTTCTTC
NA	TRBV27	12	NA	TRBJ1-1	CASSDPGIEAFF	TGTGCCAGCAGTGACCCAGGGATTGAAGCTTTCTTT
TRBD2	TRBV27	15	NA	TRBJ2-1	CASQRGPGGPNEQFF	TGTGCCAGCCAACGGGGACCGGGGGGACCCAATGAGCAGTTCTTC
TRBD1	TRBV29-1	11	NA	TRBJ2-1	CSTGQGNEQFF	TGCAGCACCGGACAGGGCAATGAGCAGTTCTTC
TRBD1	TRBV7-9	16	NA	TRBJ1-4	CASSPDRGSTNEKLFF	TGTGCCAGCAGCCCCGACAGGGGGTCAACTAATGAAAAACTGTTTTTT
NA	TRBV29-1	13	NA	TRBJ2-7	CSVGGGTSYEQYF	TGCAGCGTGGGTGGGGGGACCTCCTACGAGCAGTACTTC
NA	TRBV6-5	11	many	TRBJ1-1	CASSIGQEAFF	TGTGCCAGCAGTATCGGACAAGAAGCTTTCTTT
NA	TRBV27	14	few	TRBJ1-1	CASSAELMNTEAFF	TGTGCCAGCAGCGCAGAGCTAATGAACACTGAAGCTTTCTTT
NA	TRBV12-3/TRBV12-4	13	NA	TRBJ2-2	CASSFRLPGELFF	TGTGCCAGCAGTTTCAGGCTCCCCGGGGAGCTGTTTTTT
NA	TRBV20-1	13	many	TRBJ1-1	CSAMKPENTEAFF	TGCAGTGCGATGAAGCCAGAGAACACTGAAGCTTTCTTT
NA	TRBV15	14	NA	TRBJ1-1	CATRPQASGTEAFF	TGTGCCACCAGACCACAGGCCTCGGGCACTGAAGCTTTCTTT
NA	TRBV30	15	few	TRBJ2-1	CAWSHTRVGYNEQFF	TGTGCCTGGAGCCATACTAGAGTTGGTTACAATGAGCAGTTCTTC
NA	TRBV7-2	17	NA	TRBJ2-7	CASSLGTLGRLTYEQYF	TGTGCCAGCAGCTTAGGGACCCTCGGGCGACTTACCTACGAGCAGTACTTC
NA	TRBV6-5	14	NA	TRBJ1-1	CASKDRPEGTEAFF	TGTGCCAGCAAAGACAGGCCTGAGGGCACTGAAGCTTTCTTT
TRBD2	TRBV6-5	16	many	TRBJ2-1	CASSYEGLAGYNEQFF	TGTGCCAGCAGTTACGAGGGACTAGCGGGTTACAATGAGCAGTTCTTC
NA	TRBV7-2	14	NA	TRBJ1-1	CASSRFWGGTEAFF	TGTGCCAGCAGCCGGTTCTGGGGAGGGACTGAAGCTTTCTTT
NA	TRBV27	17	many	TRBJ2-1	CASSRPPAPGVYNEQFF	TGTGCCAGCAGTCGTCCCCCCGCCCCGGGCGTATACAATGAGCAGTTCTTC
TRBD1	TRBV27	16	NA	TRBJ2-7	CASRTSSGTGSYEQYF	TGTGCCAGCAGGACATCTTCCGGGACAGGATCCTACGAGCAGTACTTC
NA	TRBV5-1	13	NA	TRBJ1-1	CASSLTEDTEAFF	TGCGCCAGCAGCTTGACAGAGGACACTGAAGCTTTCTTT
NA	TRBV15	16	many	TRBJ2-7	CATSRDAWDSSYEQYF	TGTGCCACCAGCAGAGATGCGTGGGATAGCTCCTACGAGCAGTACTTC
NA	TRBV20-1	14	NA	TRBJ2-3	CSARERFSTDTQYF	TGCAGTGCTAGAGAGAGGTTTAGCACAGATACGCAGTATTTT
TRBD2	TRBV4-1	15	many	TRBJ2-3	CASSELAGVVDTQYF	TGCGCCAGCAGCGAACTAGCGGGAGTGGTAGATACGCAGTATTTT
NA	TRBV11-2	12	many	TRBJ2-5	CASRNYQETQYF	TGTGCCAGCAGAAATTACCAAGAGACCCAGTACTTC
NA	TRBV6-6	14	NA	TRBJ1-2	CASSPGVGEGGYTF	TGTGCCAGCAGCCCTGGAGTTGGGGAGGGTGGCTACACCTTC
NA	TRBV4-1	15	few	TRBJ1-4	CASSRSTVDNEKLFF	TGCGCCAGCAGCCGTTCAACAGTGGATAATGAAAAACTGTTTTTT
TRBD2	TRBV5-6	15	few	TRBJ2-5	CASSWVSSGGETQYF	TGTGCCAGCAGCTGGGTGTCTAGCGGGGGTGAGACCCAGTACTTC
NA	TRBV7-2	14	NA	TRBJ2-5	CASSLGSLPGTQYF	TGTGCCAGCAGCTTAGGTTCCCTGCCAGGGACCCAGTACTTC
NA	TRBV5-1	13	few	TRBJ1-5	CASSEEGGQPQHF	TGCGCCAGCTCAGAAGAGGGGGGTCAGCCCCAGCATTTT
TRBD2	TRBV27	14	NA	TRBJ2-3	CASSVSGDTDTQYF	TGTGCCAGCAGTGTTAGCGGGGACACAGATACGCAGTATTTT
NA	TRBV6-5	13	NA	TRBJ2-2	CASSKEVAGELFF	TGTGCCAGCAGTAAGGAGGTGGCCGGGGAGCTGTTTTTT